This TCR beta chain was captured in a study of shared clonotypes between healthy human individuals. For the study at large: Three CD4 naive, three CD4 memory, two CD8 naive and one CD8 memory plate were used per donor. Broader study findings: Sorted-subset sequencing was shown by rarefaction to be incomplete despite large depth.

The CDR3 consists of 13 residues. Germline values: CDR1 SGHRS, CDR2 YFSETQ. Trimming took off 4 bases at V and 0 bases at J, with 5 bases between the two ends. Genomic DNA from each subset was divided evenly over several immunoSEQ plates. Template for every sorted-subset replicate PCR totaled approximately 0.2 ug DNA, approximately 30,000 T cell genomes. The method was immunoSEQ multiplex PCR; TCRdb's version includes in-frame clones alone and lacks a portion of them. The sample has approximately 1.5 million clones; just under 99% are singletons. On this clone itself: Its antigen is undetermined.

The sequenced sample was naive CD4+ T cells sorted from blood. Described subset: CD45RA+ positively selected. The J gene is TRBJ1-3, the V gene TRBV5-1; D remains ambiguous. The clonotype comes from a young man in good health. The chain's CDR3 is CASSTDSGNTIYF. CDR3 DNA sequence: TGCGCCAGCAGCACGGACTCTGGAAACACCATATATTTT.